The TCR beta chain described here comes from a study of blood T cells in healthy people across ages. Study results and caveats: Donor CMV status, an unknown factor, possibly confounded changes in expanded clonotypes. TCR beta diversity per million T cells fell roughly linearly with age.

Together with a sample-barcoded 5' primer, a J-beta primer mix was included in a second PCR lasting about 7 to 11 cycles. TCRdb reanalysed the 5' RACE reads using MiXCR and keeps one entry per CDR3 protein. The table has approximately 780,000 distinct CDR3 sequences, 25% to 30% seen once; the top ten hold about 3%. The CDR3 runs to 17 residues. Germline loops: CDR1 MGHRA, CDR2 YSYEKL. As concerns this clonotype: What it recognizes is unknown. One end of the junction does not line up with germline, which may come from a read error.

These data were also filed under a second study, of T cells of mothers and their children.

This chain uses TRBV4-1 with TRBJ1-4; maybe TRBD1 (5 bases). The receptor was derived from a boy aged 5-17 years in good health. Material: blood. CDR3 loop: CASSQVLGGPINEKLVF. The CDR3 nucleotides are TGCGCCAGCAGCCAAGTGTTGGGGGGACCGATTAATGAAAAACTGGTTTTT.